Listed here are 20 T cell receptor beta chains from one sample, sequenced in a study of T cell clonotyping in hematopoietic cell transplantation. Produced via immunoSEQ multiplex PCR; TCRdb's table is partial and in-frame only. The sample shows over 25,000 clones, around 90% of them seen only once. The specimen comprised PBMCs, sampled 100 days after allogeneic stem cell transplant. Source of these receptors: a female patient aged 50-60 years who had an allogeneic stem cell transplant from a related donor, so the T cells may come from the graft donor. Some clones in this sample may be carry-over from other donors' samples.

The rearrangement links TRBV5-1 to TRBJ1-1; 8 positions agree with TRBD1. The CDR3 is 14 amino acids. V dropped 3 bases and J dropped 1; count of bases not matched to a gene: 2. CDR1 SGHRS and CDR2 YFSETQ come from the germline V gene. The CDR3 loop reads CASSWGQENTEAFF. CDR3 DNA sequence: TGCGCCAGCAGCTGGGGACAGGAGAACACTGAAGCTTTCTTT. The full variable domain, completed using reference TRBV5-1 and TRBJ1-1, is KAGVTQTPRYLIKTRGQQVTLSCSPISGHRSVSWYQQTPGQGLQFLFEYFSETQRNKGNFPGRFSGRQFSNSRSEMNVSTLELGDSALYLCASSWGQENTEAFFGQGTRLTVV.

V gene TRBV5-4 combines with J gene TRBJ1-2, with 8 bases that match TRBD1. CDR3 length: 16 amino acids. The J segment lost 8 bases and the V segment lost 0 bases, leaving 12 bases of the junction unmatched. Germline V gives CDR1 SGHNT, CDR2 YYREEE (reference sequence). CDR3 in amino acids: CASSLGQGIDLGGYTF. The CDR3 DNA is TGTGCCAGCAGCTTGGGACAGGGGATCGATCTGGGGGGCTACACCTTC.

Relative to its sample, this clone is medium-sized (0.01 to 0.1%). V is TRBV7-8 and J is TRBJ1-1, with D perhaps TRBD1 (5 bases). The CDR3 loop spans 14 amino acids. Germline V CDR1 and CDR2: SGHVS, FQNEAQ. Between the trimmed V and J ends, which lost 3 bases and 4 bases, there was a span of 12 bases. The CDR3 sequence is CASSLDLQGTEAFF. The CDR3 DNA reads as TGTGCCAGCAGCTTGGACCTCCAGGGCACTGAAGCTTTCTTT.

The chain couples TRBV19 to TRBJ1-2; no reliable D call. The germline gives CDR1 LNHDA, CDR2 SQIVND (reference sequence). Trimming cost V 5 bases and J 4 bases, with 8 bases left between them. This CDR3 spans 12 amino acids. This CDR3 is CASSDYLYGYTF. As DNA, the CDR3 is TGTGCCAGTAGTGACTACCTCTATGGCTACACCTTC.

CDR3 in amino acids: CAWTPRGPETQYF. CDR3 coding DNA: TGTGCCTGGACCCCCAGGGGGCCGGAGACCCAGTACTTC. The chain joins TRBV30 to TRBJ2-5; 8 bases map to TRBD1. Per germline, CDR1 GTSNPN and CDR2 SVGIG (reference sequence). V lost 4 bases to trimming and J lost 5 bases; unmatched junction nucleotides: 6. This CDR3 region has 13 residues.

This chain connects TRBV11-2 to TRBJ1-4, with D unresolved. The germline V gene has CDR1 SGHAT and CDR2 FQNNGV. V was cut by 5 bases and J by 8 bases, with 18 bases left in between. The length of the CDR3 is 15 residues. CDR3 residues: CASSLQGIPGEKLFF. The CDR3 nucleotides read TGTGCCAGCAGCCTCCAAGGCATCCCGGGCGAAAAACTGTTTTTT.

This clone has a single count. The V gene is TRBV11-3, the J gene TRBJ2-1; D may be TRBD2 (6 bases). The CDR3 length is 15 residues. V lost 5 bases and J lost 6, with 17 bases in between. Germline values: CDR1 SGHNT, CDR2 YENEEA. CDR3 region: CASSPGRGTGNEQFF. The DNA for the CDR3 is TGTGCCAGCAGCCCCGGCCGGGGGACGGGCAATGAGCAGTTCTTC.

The chain recombines TRBV5-1 with TRBJ2-5; D unclear. Per germline, CDR1 SGHRS and CDR2 YFSETQ. The CDR3 is made up of 15 amino acids. V was cut by 1 base and J by 7 bases, with 17 bases left in between. Here the CDR3 DNA reads TGCGCCAGCAGCTTGTTGGCTGGAGCTAAAGGGACCCAGTACTTC. Its translation: CASSLLAGAKGTQYF.

DNA for the CDR3: TGTGCCAGCAGCCAATTCACCGGGGGCGGGGTGAACACTGAAGCTTTCTTT. Translated: CASSQFTGGGVNTEAFF. The chain links TRBV4-2 to TRBJ1-1; possibly TRBD1 for D (6 bases). The V end lost 2 bases, the J end lost 0 bases, and 16 bases lay between the germline ends. Per germline, CDR1 LGHNA and CDR2 YNFKEQ. This CDR3 is built from 17 residues.

The chain carries TRBV5-1 and TRBJ2-2; perhaps TRBD1 as D (6 bases). The CDR3 totals 16 residues. The V and J ends lost 4 bases and 5 bases respectively, with 18 bases between them. CDR1 SGHRS and CDR2 YFSETQ come from the germline V gene. CDR3 sequence (DNA): TGCGCCAGCAGCCTTCCCCAGCAGGGGTTGACCGGGGAGCTGTTTTTT. Encoded protein: CASSLPQQGLTGELFF.

For the CDR3, the DNA is TGTGCCAGCAGCCGGGACTTCGCGAACACCGGGGAGCTGTTTTTT. The encoded protein is CASSRDFANTGELFF. The chain joins TRBV2 to TRBJ2-2; a possible D gene is TRBD2 (6 bases). V lost 6 bases, J lost 0 bases, and 11 bases lay in between. Looked up from germline, CDR1 is SNHLY and CDR2 is FYNNEI. CDR3 length: 15 amino acids. Filled out from reference TRBV2 and TRBJ2-2, the complete variable domain reads EPEVTQTPSHQVTQMGQEVILRCVPISNHLYFYWYRQILGQKVEFLVSFYNNEISEKSEIFDDQFSVERPDGSNFTLKIRSTKLEDSAMYFCASSRDFANTGELFFGEGSRLTVL.

This rearrangement joins TRBV18 to TRBJ2-7; unclear D gene. This CDR3 spans 12 amino acids. CDR1 is KGHSH, CDR2 LQKENI, per germline. Deletions cut 2 bases from V and 3 bases from J, with 5 bases between. The CDR3 here is CASSPLGYEQYF. The CDR3 nucleotides read TGTGCCAGCTCACCATTGGGCTACGAGCAGTACTTC.

The table lists this clone with a count of one. The CDR3, as DNA: TGTGCCAGCAGCTTATTTAGTTCGGTAACGGACACTGAAGCTTTCTTT. Its protein product is CASSLFSSVTDTEAFF. The chain couples TRBV5-6 to TRBJ1-1; D unresolved. This CDR3 contains 16 residues. V was clipped by 2 bases and J by 3 bases, with 17 bases between them. Germline V lookup: CDR1 SGHDT, CDR2 YYEEEE.

J is TRBJ1-2 and V is TRBV6-6; no clear D. V was trimmed by 5 bases and J by 8 bases, leaving 18 bases between them. In germline, CDR1 is MNHNY, CDR2 SVGAGI (reference sequence). The CDR3 contains 14 residues. CDR3 sequence (DNA): TGTGCCAGCAGTCGGGGTGCGTCCCTGGGCGGCTACACCTTC. Encoded protein: CASSRGASLGGYTF.

This chain connects TRBV4-1 to TRBJ1-5; D unresolved. Trimming stripped 4 bases from V and 6 bases from J, with 19 bases between. The germline V gene has CDR1 MGHRA and CDR2 YSYEKL. The CDR3 extends over 16 amino acids. The CDR3 sequence is CASSPSRSVIGQPQHF. The CDR3 coding sequence is TGCGCCAGCAGCCCGTCCCGTTCTGTGATCGGTCAGCCCCAGCATTTT.

In nucleotides, the CDR3 is TGTGCCAGCAGCCAGGGACTAGCACAAGAGACCCAGTACTTC. Translated: CASSQGLAQETQYF. The V and J genes are TRBV7-9 and TRBJ2-5; 9 nucleotides line up with TRBD2. The CDR3 contains 14 residues. V lost 5 bases to trimming and J lost 2 bases; unmatched junction nucleotides: 3. Germline values: CDR1 SEHNR, CDR2 FQNEAQ (reference sequence).

The chain carries TRBV11-2 and TRBJ2-5; D possibly uses TRBD1 or TRBD2 (5 bases each). Germline assignment: CDR1 SGHAT and CDR2 FQNNGV. Between the trimmed V and J ends, which lost 5 bases and 2 bases, there was a span of 15 bases. CDR3 length: 15 amino acids. The CDR3 is CASSPWDEPQETQYF. The CDR3 bases are TGTGCCAGCAGCCCCTGGGACGAACCACAAGAGACCCAGTACTTC.

This chain uses TRBV29-1 with TRBJ1-2; possibly TRBD1 for D (6 bases). This CDR3 comprises 13 residues. V dropped 6 bases and J dropped 10 bases, with 21 bases sitting between them. CDR1 and CDR2 (germline): SQVTM, ANQGSEA. The CDR3 protein is CSVDYLTGFDYTF. The CDR3 DNA follows: TGCAGCGTCGATTACCTGACAGGATTTGACTACACCTTC.

The rearrangement uses TRBV2 and TRBJ1-4; no definite D call. The germline CDR1 and CDR2 sequences are SNHLY and FYNNEI. Between the trimmed V and J ends, which lost 7 bases and 0 bases, there was a span of 9 bases. The CDR3 is 14 amino acids. CDR3 DNA: TGTGCCAGCAAGTTCAGCACAACTAATGAAAAACTGTTTTTT. Encoded protein: CASKFSTTNEKLFF.

V and J are TRBV5-6 and TRBJ2-7; D is unclear. The CDR3 is 15 amino acids. Germline CDR1 reads SGHDT; CDR2 reads YYEEEE. V lost 7 bases, J lost 8 bases, and 25 bases lay in between. This chain's CDR3 is CASAPSGQRPPKQYF. CDR3 nucleotides: TGTGCCAGCGCCCCCTCGGGCCAGCGCCCCCCGAAGCAGTACTTC.